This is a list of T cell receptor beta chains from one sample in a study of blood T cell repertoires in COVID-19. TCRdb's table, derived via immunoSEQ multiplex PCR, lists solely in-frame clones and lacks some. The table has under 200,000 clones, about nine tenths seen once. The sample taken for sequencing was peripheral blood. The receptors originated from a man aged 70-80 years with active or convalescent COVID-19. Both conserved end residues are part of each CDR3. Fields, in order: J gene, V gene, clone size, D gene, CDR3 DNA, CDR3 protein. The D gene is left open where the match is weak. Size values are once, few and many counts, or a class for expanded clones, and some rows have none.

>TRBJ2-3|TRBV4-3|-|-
TGCGCCAGCAGCCAAAGGAGACCAGATACGCAGTATTTT
CASSQRRPDTQYF
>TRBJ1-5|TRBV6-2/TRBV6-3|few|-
TGTGCCAGCAGCCCTAAGGGGGGCAATCAGCCCCAGCATTTT
CASSPKGGNQPQHF
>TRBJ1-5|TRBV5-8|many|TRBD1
TGTGCCAGCAGCCCGTGGACAGGGCCCCAGCCCCAGCATTTT
CASSPWTGPQPQHF
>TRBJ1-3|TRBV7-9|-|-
TGTGCCAGCAGCTTATCGGGCTCTGGAAACACCATATATTTT
CASSLSGSGNTIYF
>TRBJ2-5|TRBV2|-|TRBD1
TGTGCCAGCCCCCGGGACAGGGGGCGCCGAGAGACCCAGTACTTC
CASPRDRGRRETQYF
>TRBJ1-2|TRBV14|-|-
TGTGCCAGCAGCCAAGATGTAAATCTTCTCTATGGCTACACCTTC
CASSQDVNLLYGYTF
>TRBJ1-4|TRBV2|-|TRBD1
TGTGCCAGCAGTCTCGGGACAGGATTCGGTGAAAAACTGTTTTTT
CASSLGTGFGEKLFF
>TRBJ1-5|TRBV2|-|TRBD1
TGTGCCAGCACCTCCGGACAGGGTGGACTATATAGCAATCAGCCCCAGCATTTT
CASTSGQGGLYSNQPQHF
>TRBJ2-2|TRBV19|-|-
TGTGCCAGTAGACATCGGGAGCACACCGGGGAGCTGTTTTTT
CASRHREHTGELFF
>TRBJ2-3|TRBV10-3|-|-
TGTGCCATCGGGTCAAAGCAGGGTCCTACAGATACGCAGTATTTT
CAIGSKQGPTDTQYF
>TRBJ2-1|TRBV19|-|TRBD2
TGTGCCAGTAGTATAGATCGGAATAGCGGGACTCATGAGCAGTTCTTC
CASSIDRNSGTHEQFF
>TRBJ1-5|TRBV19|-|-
TGTGCCAGTAGGAACTCGGAGATAGGCAATCAGCCCCAGCATTTT
CASRNSEIGNQPQHF
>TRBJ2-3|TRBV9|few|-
TGTGCCAGCAGCGGTGTGAGGGAAGATACGCAGTATTTT
CASSGVREDTQYF
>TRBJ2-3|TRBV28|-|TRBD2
TGTGCCAGCAGTTTAAGCGGAGCGGGAGGGCGGTCAGATACGCAGTATTTT
CASSLSGAGGRSDTQYF
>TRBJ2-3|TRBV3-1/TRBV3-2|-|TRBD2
TGTGCCAGCAGCCAAGATCTCGCTAGCGGCGGGGCCACAGATACGCAGTATTTT
CASSQDLASGGATDTQYF
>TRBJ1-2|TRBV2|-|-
TGTGCCAGCACGTTGTACCCGGCTAACTATGGCTACACCTTC
CASTLYPANYGYTF
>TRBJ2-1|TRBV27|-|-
TGTGCCAGCAGTTCCCTATACAATGAGCAGTTCTTC
CASSSLYNEQFF
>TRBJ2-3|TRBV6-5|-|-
TGTGCCAGCAGTTATTCGGGGACTAGCACAGATACGCAGTATTTT
CASSYSGTSTDTQYF
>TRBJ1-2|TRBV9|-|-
TGTGCCAGCAGCGTAGCTGGAGGGTCCAGGAATAACTATGGCTACACCTTC
CASSVAGGSRNNYGYTF
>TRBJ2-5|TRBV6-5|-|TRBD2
TGTGCCAGCAGGGCGGGACTAGCGGTACAAGAGACCCAGTACTTC
CASRAGLAVQETQYF
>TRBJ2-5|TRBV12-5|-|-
TGTGCTAGTGGATCTGCCGGGGAGACCCAGTACTTC
CASGSAGETQYF
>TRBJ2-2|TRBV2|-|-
TGTGCCAGCAGTGAAAGGGCGGGGGCGGACACCGGGGAGCTGTTTTTT
CASSERAGADTGELFF
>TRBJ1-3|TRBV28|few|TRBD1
TGTGCCAGCAACCGACAGGGAGGTGGAAACACCATATATTTT
CASNRQGGGNTIYF